The rows below give T cell receptor beta chains drawn from one sample of a study of cytomegalovirus exposure and HLA in healthy donors. Using immunoSEQ multiplex PCR, the repertoire was profiled, and TCRdb retains in-frame clones only, with some absent. The table lists roughly 130,000 clones, less than 85% of them singletons. The material sequenced was PBMCs. Every receptor here comes from a man aged 35 to 55 in good health and CMV-seronegative. CDR3s leave out the opening cysteine and the closing phenylalanine or tryptophan.

>TRBJ1-4|TRBV6-6|13
ASSPRGATNEKLF
>TRBJ2-5|TRBV6-1|12
ASSPQLAQETQY
>TRBJ2-1|TRBV5-1|13
ASSPAGGSYNEQF
>TRBJ1-1|TRBV7-9|13
ASSLAGPLRTEAF
>TRBJ2-2|TRBV30|12
AWRLGQQTGELF
>TRBJ1-1|TRBV30|10
AWSGGAGEAF
>TRBJ2-6|TRBV5-1|13
ASTVGSSGANVLT
>TRBJ2-7|TRBV5-5|12
ASSLFPGSYEQY
>TRBJ1-4|TRBV4-1|13
ASSQSVAGNEKLF
>TRBJ2-7|TRBV2|9
ASSGQTEQY
>TRBJ1-4|TRBV7-2|12
ASSAGTANEKLF
>TRBJ2-7|TRBV7-2|12
ASSSYQANYEQY
>TRBJ2-1|TRBV30|9
AWASGGEQF
>TRBJ1-2|TRBV19|11
ASSDGGGYGYT
>TRBJ2-1|TRBV2|12
ASSVVASNNEQF
>TRBJ2-7|TRBV2|13
ASSEKGRGSYEQY
>TRBJ2-2|TRBV4-2|17
ASSRTRAGGRGNTGELF
>TRBJ2-3|TRBV6-5|12
ASQGTARTDTQY
>TRBJ2-7|TRBV15|13
ATSRDGRGLYEQY
>TRBJ1-5|TRBV6-1|13
ASTEGLRYNQPQH
>TRBJ2-1|TRBV29-1|11
SVVRGAYNEQF
>TRBJ1-1|TRBV5-1|15
ASSLGSGSLMNTEAF
>TRBJ2-4|TRBV19|14
ASSIEGTGDRNIQY
>TRBJ2-5|TRBV9|14
ASSVAPGAPQETQY
>TRBJ2-5|TRBV5-1|18
ASSLPYRGLPRGVQETQY
>TRBJ2-7|TRBV19|18
ASSAGGGLAGDGPLYEQY
>TRBJ2-2|TRBV7-2|15
ASSLGFAVLNTGELF
>TRBJ2-7|TRBV13|13
ASSPTGGGGDEQY
>TRBJ1-6|TRBV7-2|15
ASSLGDGTGGNSPLH
>TRBJ1-2|TRBV25-1|10
ASSDLNYGYT
>TRBJ1-6|TRBV2|13
ASSDQTGFNSPLH
>TRBJ2-1|TRBV30|13
AWRLGGGAGNEQF
>TRBJ2-3|TRBV7-6|11
ASSLSYSDTQY
>TRBJ2-7|TRBV6-5|13
ASSYSASGGYEQY
>TRBJ1-1|TRBV2|10
ASRSPNTEAF
>TRBJ2-7|TRBV27|16
ASSFHGSSGRAVYEQY
>TRBJ1-1|TRBV6-4|13
ASRAGTGLNTEAF
>TRBJ2-2|TRBV6-1|13
ASSEQGSNTGELF
>TRBJ1-6|TRBV2|11
ASSETGIVPLH
>TRBJ2-3|TRBV4-2|13
ASSLGTSGSDTQY
>TRBJ2-2|TRBV7-6|15
ASSLEGAQGRTGELF
>TRBJ2-1|TRBV5-1|11
ASSGGQGGEQF
>TRBJ2-3|TRBV2|11
ADQGGGRDTQY
>TRBJ1-1|TRBV10-3|13
AISPGQGQNTEAF
>TRBJ1-4|TRBV15|14
ATSRDQGASNEKLF
>TRBJ1-4|TRBV30|12
AWSVRAANEKLF
>TRBJ2-3|TRBV5-4|14
ASSSRLAGSTDTQY
>TRBJ2-7|TRBV7-3|14
ASGGRGQRWCYEQY
>TRBJ2-2|TRBV7-2|12
ASSFSSYTGELF